The entry that follows covers one T cell receptor beta chain sequence. This entry comes from a study of blood T cell repertoires in COVID-19. Study-level background: Researchers got acute and convalescent COVID-19 samples from the United States, Italy and Spain. The cDNA or gDNA used as material had been derived from T cells, B-cell-depleted T cells, or PBMCs.

Per the original methods: The assay estimated nucleated cells by amplifying reference gene primers. Sequencing was performed with immunoSEQ multiplex PCR; in TCRdb, only in-frame clones are kept and a portion is missing. From that table come the V and J calls and clone size; the DNA was used to work out D and trimming. The sample consists of 30,000 to 35,000 clones, over 80% of them appearing once. Per germline, CDR1 SGDLS and CDR2 YYNGEE. The V gene lost 6 bases and the J gene lost 4 bases, with 10 bases spanning the gap. This CDR3 spans 13 amino acids. The chain is built from TRBV9 and TRBJ2-2; no definite D call. Sequencing input: peripheral blood. This clonotype was obtained from a man at least 80 years old with active COVID-19. DNA for the CDR3: TGTGCCAGCACCAAATCGGGCACCGGGGAGCTGTTTTTT. This codes for CASTKSGTGELFF.